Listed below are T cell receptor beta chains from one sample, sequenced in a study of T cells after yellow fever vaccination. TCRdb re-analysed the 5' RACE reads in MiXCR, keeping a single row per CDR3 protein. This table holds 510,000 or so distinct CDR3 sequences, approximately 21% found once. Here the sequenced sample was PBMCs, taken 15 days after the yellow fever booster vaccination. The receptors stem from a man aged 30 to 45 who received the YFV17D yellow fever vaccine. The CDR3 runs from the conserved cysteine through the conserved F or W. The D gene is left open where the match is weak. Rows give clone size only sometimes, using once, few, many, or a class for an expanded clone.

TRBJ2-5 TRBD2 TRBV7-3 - CASSKAGIQETQYF TGTGCCAGCAGCAAAGCGGGGATACAAGAGACCCAGTACTTC
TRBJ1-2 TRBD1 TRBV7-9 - CASSSRPMTGVEYGYTF TGTGCCAGCAGCTCACGACCAATGACAGGGGTCGAGTATGGCTACACCTTC
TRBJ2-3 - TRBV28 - CASSYTPLSTDTQYF TGTGCCAGCAGTTATACCCCCCTGAGCACAGATACGCAGTATTTT
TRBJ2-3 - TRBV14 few CASSSFGIHTGTQYF TGTGCCAGCAGCTCCTTCGGAATCCACACGGGTACGCAGTATTTT
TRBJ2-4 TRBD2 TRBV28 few CASRLSGSGRNIQYF TGTGCCAGCAGACTTAGCGGGAGTGGGAGAAACATTCAGTACTTC
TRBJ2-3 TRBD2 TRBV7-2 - CASRKLAERGDTQYF TGTGCCAGCAGAAAACTAGCGGAGAGGGGAGATACGCAGTATTTT
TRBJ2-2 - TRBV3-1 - CATTRGANTGELFF TGTGCCACGACTAGAGGCGCGAACACCGGGGAGCTGTTTTTT
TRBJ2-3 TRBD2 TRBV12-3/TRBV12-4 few CASNPGLGTQYF TGTGCCAGCAACCCCGGACTAGGAACGCAGTATTTT
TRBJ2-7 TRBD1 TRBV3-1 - CASSRRTGFEVYEQYF TGTGCCAGCAGCCGTAGGACAGGGTTCGAAGTCTACGAGCAGTACTTC
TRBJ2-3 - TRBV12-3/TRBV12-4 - CASSLSSWEADTQYF TGTGCCAGCAGTTTGTCGTCTTGGGAGGCAGATACGCAGTATTTT
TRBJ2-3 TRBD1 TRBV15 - CATDRDRGLDTQYF TGTGCCACGGACCGGGACAGGGGGCTTGATACGCAGTATTTT
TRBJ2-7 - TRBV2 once CASSGQGWYQYF TGTGCCAGCAGTGGGCAGGGATGGTACCAGTACTTC
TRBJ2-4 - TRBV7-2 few CASSQAGQVEYF TGTGCCAGCAGCCAAGCGGGACAGGTTGAGTACTTC
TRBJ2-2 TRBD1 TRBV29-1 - CSVVGGTGAGTGELFF TGCAGCGTTGTTGGGGGTACAGGGGCTGGTACCGGGGAGCTGTTTTTT
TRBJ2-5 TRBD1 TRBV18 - CASSPGTGFGGETQYF TGTGCCAGCTCACCAGGGACAGGGTTTGGTGGAGAGACCCAGTACTTC
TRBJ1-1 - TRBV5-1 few CASSHETHNTEAFF TGCGCCAGCAGCCACGAGACACACAACACTGAAGCTTTCTTT
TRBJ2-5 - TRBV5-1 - CASRPGEETQYF TGCGCCAGCAGGCCGGGGGAAGAGACCCAGTACTTC
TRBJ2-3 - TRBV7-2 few CASSLKHRQVSTDTQYF TGTGCCAGCAGCTTAAAGCATAGACAGGTTAGCACAGATACGCAGTATTTT
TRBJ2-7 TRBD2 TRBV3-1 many CASSQTSGRSYEQYF TGTGCCAGCAGCCAGACTAGCGGGAGATCCTACGAGCAGTACTTC
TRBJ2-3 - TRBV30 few CAWSGTGRSTDTQYF TGTGCCTGGAGTGGGACCGGACGGAGCACAGATACGCAGTATTTT